Below, 10 T cell receptor beta chains from the same sample are listed, as sequenced in a study of blood T cell repertoires in COVID-19. Profiling relied on immunoSEQ multiplex PCR, and the TCRdb table lists in-frame clones only, not all of them. The table shows 80,000 to 130,000 clones, with roughly 92% occurring only once. Sequencing was performed on peripheral blood. The receptors come from a man between 65 and 85 years old with acute or convalescent COVID-19.

The V gene is TRBV29-1, the J gene TRBJ1-2; 9 positions agree with TRBD1. The CDR3 runs to 12 residues. After removal of 6 bases from V and 7 bases from J, the junction contained 6 bases not matched to a gene. The germline gives CDR1 SQVTM, CDR2 ANQGSEA. The CDR3 protein is CSVGQGPTGYTF. In nucleotides, the CDR3 is TGCAGCGTCGGACAGGGGCCCACTGGCTACACCTTC.

This chain joins TRBV5-4 and TRBJ1-6, with unresolved D. CDR3 size: 15 residues. Germline values: CDR1 SGHNT, CDR2 YYREEE (reference sequence). Trimming cost V 4 bases and J 0 bases, with 8 bases left between them. The chain's CDR3 is CASSPDSSYNSPLHF. The CDR3 DNA is TGTGCCAGCAGCCCGGACTCCTCCTATAATTCACCCCTCCACTTT.

The V call is TRBV5-1, the J call TRBJ1-2; 9 bases agree with TRBD1. The CDR3 is 16 amino acids. The germline CDR1 and CDR2 sequences are SGHRS and YFSETQ. The J segment lost 2 bases and the V segment lost 5 bases, leaving 10 bases of the junction unmatched. This CDR3 reads CASRQGTGTFNYGYTF. CDR3 coding DNA: TGCGCCAGCAGACAAGGGACAGGGACTTTCAACTATGGCTACACCTTC.

This chain links TRBV10-1 with TRBJ1-6; 9 bases map to TRBD1. CDR3 length: 15 amino acids. J was trimmed by 9 bases and V by 2 bases; bases with no gene match: 5. The germline gives CDR1 WNHNN, CDR2 SYGVQD (reference sequence). The CDR3 loop reads CASSEGQGSTSPLHF. The CDR3 region has the DNA TGCGCCAGCAGTGAGGGACAGGGGTCGACTTCACCCCTCCACTTT.

CDR3: CASSPRDRPDNEQFF. In DNA, the CDR3 is TGTGCCAGCAGCCCCCGGGACAGGCCAGACAATGAGCAGTTCTTC. The genes are TRBV5-6 and TRBJ2-1, with TRBD1 matching 8 bases. Losses at the gene ends were 4 bases for V and 5 bases for J; bases not matched to a gene: 8. This CDR3 comprises 15 residues. Germline lookup yields CDR1 SGHDT and CDR2 YYEEEE.

The chain couples TRBV5-6 to TRBJ1-3, with TRBD1 matching 8 bases. This CDR3 spans 16 amino acids. The junction had 6 bases not matched to a gene; V was cut back by 3 bases and J by 1 base. Germline-derived CDR1 and CDR2 are SGHDT and YYEEEE. CDR3 amino acids: CASSSPGGGSGNTIYF. CDR3 nucleotide sequence: TGTGCCAGCAGCTCTCCAGGGGGCGGATCTGGAAACACCATATATTTT.

The gene calls are TRBV15 and TRBJ2-1; TRBD1 might be the D (6 bases). Germline V gene data show CDR1 as LNHNV and CDR2 as YYDKDF (reference sequence). CDR3 length equals 16 residues. Trimming removed 1 base from V and 0 bases from J, with 10 bases in between. The CDR3 DNA reads TGTGCCACCAGCAGAGGGGACAAAAGCTCCTACAATGAGCAGTTCTTC. Translated, it gives CATSRGDKSSYNEQFF.

The chain employs TRBV5-5 and TRBJ1-5; 9 bases are a match to TRBD1. The CDR3 contains 16 residues. J gave up 6 bases and V 0 bases, and 7 bases lay outside the gene matches. Germline V lookup: CDR1 SGHKS, CDR2 YYEKEE (reference sequence). CDR3 protein: CASSLEWETGGQPQHF. In DNA, the CDR3 is TGTGCCAGCAGCTTGGAGTGGGAGACAGGGGGTCAGCCCCAGCATTTT.

The rearrangement joins TRBV18 to TRBJ1-5, with a weak D call TRBD1 (6 bases). The CDR3 spans 13 residues. Germline-derived CDR1 and CDR2 are KGHSH and LQKENI. The ends were cut back, 3 bases at V and 4 bases at J, with 7 bases in the middle. CDR3 nucleotide sequence: TGTGCCAGCTCACCCGGACAGAATCAGCCCCAGCATTTT. Its protein product is CASSPGQNQPQHF.

This clone was observed a single time. The chain is built from TRBV7-8 and TRBJ1-5, with 9 bases matching TRBD1. This CDR3 is 16 amino acids long. Germline assignment: CDR1 SGHVS and CDR2 FQNEAQ. Trimming removed 8 bases from V and 5 bases from J; junction bases left unmatched: 13. The DNA for the CDR3 is TGTGCCAGCGGGGGATTAAACAGGGGGCTTTATCAGCCCCAGCATTTT. It encodes CASGGLNRGLYQPQHF.